The 10 T cell receptor beta chains below were found in one sample sequenced in a study of cytomegalovirus exposure and HLA in healthy donors. The PCR had 60 Vbeta and 13 Jbeta primers. Method: immunoSEQ multiplex PCR; TCRdb's copy keeps in-frame clones and lacks some. This sample has 150,000 or so clones; 70% to 90% occur once, and the top ten carry 2% to 2.5%. The material sequenced was PBMCs. The receptors were sampled from a man in his late teens or twenties in good health and CMV-seropositive.

The chain uses TRBV7-2 and TRBJ2-1; 11 bases are a match to TRBD2. Germline CDR1 SGHTA, CDR2 FQGNSA. V lost 1 base, J lost 4 bases, and 0 bases stayed unmatched. The CDR3 has 15 residues. In DNA, the CDR3 is TGTGCCAGCAGCTTAGGACTAGCGGGGTACAATGAGCAGTTCTTC. Protein sequence: CASSLGLAGYNEQFF.

V is TRBV11-2 and J is TRBJ1-1; no clear D gene. The V end was cut by 3 bases, the J end by 1 base, with 12 bases between. The CDR3 spans 15 residues. Germline CDR1 SGHAT, CDR2 FQNNGV. CDR3 DNA: TGTGCCAGCAGCTTCGTCGCAGGTACGAACACTGAAGCTTTCTTT. Its protein product is CASSFVAGTNTEAFF.

The gene calls are TRBV10-1 and TRBJ1-1; D perhaps matches TRBD1 (6 bases). This CDR3 comprises 12 residues. Germline-derived CDR1 and CDR2 are WNHNN and SYGVQD (reference sequence). The V end was cut by 9 bases, the J end by 4 bases, with 12 bases between. CDR3 residues: CARDRPSTEAFF. The CDR3 DNA reads as TGCGCCAGAGACAGGCCAAGCACTGAAGCTTTCTTT.

This chain connects TRBV4-1 to TRBJ1-2, with a tentative D call TRBD1 (6 bases). V was shortened by 0 bases and J by 8 bases, with 22 bases between the two germline ends. This CDR3 has 17 residues. Germline loops: CDR1 MGHRA, CDR2 YSYEKL. CDR3 DNA sequence: TGCGCCAGCAGCCAAGATTCTGGACAGAATCCGGGTGTGGGCTACACCTTC. Amino acids: CASSQDSGQNPGVGYTF.

The chain is built from TRBV7-9 and TRBJ1-4, with TRBD1 matching 8 bases. The CDR3 extends over 15 amino acids. Trimming removed 5 bases from V and 1 base from J; junction bases left unmatched: 3. Germline loops: CDR1 SEHNR, CDR2 FQNEAQ (reference sequence). CDR3 sequence (DNA): TGTGCCAGCAGCCCGGACAGGGTAACTAATGAAAAACTGTTTTTT. Its translation: CASSPDRVTNEKLFF.

The CDR3 here is CASSPDRVSSGNTIYF. CDR3 in DNA: TGCGCCAGCAGCCCTGACAGGGTCTCCTCTGGAAACACCATATATTTT. The chain combines TRBV4-3 with TRBJ1-3; 7 nucleotides agree with TRBD1. Germline assignment: CDR1 LGHNA and CDR2 YSLEER. The CDR3 contains 16 residues. After removal of 4 bases from V and 0 bases from J, the junction contained 6 bases not matched to a gene.

The chain joins TRBV29-1 to TRBJ2-7; 8 nucleotides match TRBD1. The CDR3 totals 13 residues. CDR1 SQVTM and CDR2 ANQGSEA come from the germline V gene. V lost 6 bases and J lost 1; bases outside the gene matches: 5. The CDR3 DNA is TGCAGCGTAGGGGGACAGGCGTCCTACGAGCAGTACTTC. Residues: CSVGGQASYEQYF.

The count of this clone is one. This sequence joins TRBV11-2 and TRBJ1-5; possible D gene TRBD1, 6 bases. Germline-derived CDR1 and CDR2 are SGHAT and FQNNGV. This CDR3 has 16 amino acids. Trimming shortened V by 4 bases and J by 2 bases, and 15 bases separated the two germline ends. The CDR3 reads CASSSGGGGGNQPQHF. The CDR3 DNA is TGTGCCAGCAGCTCTGGAGGGGGGGGCGGCAATCAGCCCCAGCATTTT.

The genes are TRBV20-1 and TRBJ1-1, with TRBD1 matching 9 bases. From germline, CDR1 is DFQATT and CDR2 SNEGSKA (reference sequence). V was pared by 6 bases and J by 7 bases, with 3 bases of the junction left unmatched. The CDR3 spans 11 residues. CDR3 residues: CSAWDRVEAFF. CDR3 in DNA: TGCAGTGCATGGGACAGGGTTGAAGCTTTCTTT.

A note on this clone: At one of its ends the junction is not consistent with the germline gene, which may arise from a read error. The chain couples TRBV4-3 to TRBJ2-3; tentatively, D is TRBD2 (7 bases). The CDR3 runs to 16 residues. Germline V gives CDR1 LGHNA, CDR2 YSLEER. CDR3 sequence: CASSQGSGGLTGTQYF. The CDR3 nucleotides are TGCGCCAGCAGCCAAGGTTCGGGGGGCCTAACAGGTACGCAGTATTTT.